The 7 T cell receptor beta chains reported below all come from one sample, sequenced in a study of STAT5B mutations in CD4+ large granular lymphocyte leukemia. Here immunoSEQ multiplex PCR was the method, and the copy in TCRdb shows in-frame clones only, minus some. The data show approximately 49,000 clones, about 70% seen once. Input material: CD4+ T cells from blood buffy coats. Receptor source: a human donor in good health.

The V gene is TRBV19, the J gene TRBJ1-2; 7 nucleotides align to TRBD1. Trimming removed 2 bases from V and 6 bases from J; junction bases left unmatched: 12. Germline assignment: CDR1 LNHDA and CDR2 SQIVND (reference sequence). The CDR3 spans 16 residues. The CDR3, as DNA: TGTGCCAGTAGTATACTACCCCCGTGGCAGGGGGATGGCTACACCTTC. Amino acid sequence: CASSILPPWQGDGYTF. The complete variable domain, with remaining parts taken from reference TRBV19 and TRBJ1-2, reads DGGITQSPKYLFRKEGQNVTLSCEQNLNHDAMYWYRQDPGQGLRLIYYSQIVNDFQKGDIAEGYSVSREKKESFPLTVTSAQKNPTAFYLCASSILPPWQGDGYTFGSGTRLTVV.

This rearrangement joins TRBV18 to TRBJ2-7; 9 positions agree with TRBD1. This CDR3 is 14 amino acids long. Germline V CDR1 and CDR2: KGHSH, LQKENI. V shed 6 bases, J shed 6 bases, and the junction held 9 bases outside the gene matches. In DNA, the CDR3 is TGTGCCAGCTCCCCCGGGACAGGGATCGGCGAGCAGTACTTC. Protein product: CASSPGTGIGEQYF. The whole variable domain, filled in from reference TRBV18 and TRBJ2-7, reads NAGVMQNPRHLVRRRGQEARLRCSPMKGHSHVYWYRQLPEEGLKFMVYLQKENIIDESGMPKERFSAEFPKEGPSILRIQQVVRGDSAAYFCASSPGTGIGEQYFGPGTRLTVT.

This clone was seen a handful of times. The chain employs TRBV2 and TRBJ2-1, with a possible D match to TRBD2 (6 bases). The CDR3 contains 13 residues. Germline V gene sequence: CDR1 SNHLY, CDR2 FYNNEI. Trimming removed 6 bases from V and 2 bases from J, with 8 bases in between. The CDR3: CASRGEAYNEQFF. CDR3 bases: TGTGCCAGCAGGGGGGAGGCCTACAATGAGCAGTTCTTC.

The chain is built from TRBV7-2 and TRBJ1-6, with D possibly TRBD1 on 5 matching bases. There are 13 residues in the CDR3. In germline, CDR1 is SGHTA, CDR2 FQGNSA. The V end lost 5 bases, the J end lost 11 bases, and 13 bases lay between the germline ends. The CDR3 nucleotides read TGTGCCAGCAGCCCTCAGGGCGGGACACCCCTCCACTTT. Translation: CASSPQGGTPLHF.

This clone was counted a few times. The chain recombines TRBV10-3 with TRBJ1-1; TRBD1 agrees at 8 bases. Trimming at V came to 5 bases and at J to 2 bases, leaving 4 bases not matched to a gene. CDR3 length equals 14 residues. CDR1 and CDR2 from the germline V gene are ENHRY and SYGVKD. DNA for the CDR3: TGTGCCATCAGTCCCAGGGGGCAAAACACTGAAGCTTTCTTT. Amino acids: CAISPRGQNTEAFF.

The gene calls are TRBV6-5 and TRBJ1-2; D remains unclear. Germline V CDR1 and CDR2: MNHEY, SVGAGI. V was pared by 5 bases and J by 7 bases, with 11 bases between. The CDR3 consists of 12 residues. The CDR3 protein is CASSAALGGYTF. The CDR3 nucleotides read TGTGCCAGCAGTGCCGCTTTGGGTGGCTACACCTTC.

This clone was seen a handful of times. The CDR3 region is CASRGTGLEGDGYTF. The CDR3 coding sequence is TGTGCCAGCAGAGGAACAGGTCTTGAGGGAGATGGCTACACCTTC. The chain combines TRBV2 with TRBJ1-2; possible D gene TRBD1, 5 bases. V gave up 6 bases and J gave up 6 bases, with 20 bases separating them. This CDR3 contains 15 residues. CDR1 is SNHLY, CDR2 FYNNEI, per germline.